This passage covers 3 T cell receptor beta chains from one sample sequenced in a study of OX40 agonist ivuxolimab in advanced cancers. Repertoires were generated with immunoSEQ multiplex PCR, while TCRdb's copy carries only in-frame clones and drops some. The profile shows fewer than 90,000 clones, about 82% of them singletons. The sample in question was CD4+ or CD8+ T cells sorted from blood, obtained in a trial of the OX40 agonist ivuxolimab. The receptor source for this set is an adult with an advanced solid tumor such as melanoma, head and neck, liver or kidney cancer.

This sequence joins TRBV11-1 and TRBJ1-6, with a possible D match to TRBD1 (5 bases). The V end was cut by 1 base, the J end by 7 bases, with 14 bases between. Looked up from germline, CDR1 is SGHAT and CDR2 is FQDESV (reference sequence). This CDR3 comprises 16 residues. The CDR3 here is CASSLGAGTQNSPLHF. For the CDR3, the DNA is TGTGCCAGCAGCTTAGGAGCCGGGACTCAAAATTCACCCCTCCACTTT.

CDR3 protein: CASSIQGAAGGIPNEQFF. The CDR3 nucleotides read TGTGCCAGTAGTATACAGGGTGCGGCGGGGGGGATCCCAAATGAGCAGTTCTTC. V gene TRBV19 combines with J gene TRBJ2-1; 9 nucleotides agree with TRBD2. Germline-derived CDR1 and CDR2 are LNHDA and SQIVND (reference sequence). This CDR3 region has 18 residues. After removal of 2 bases from V and 7 bases from J, the junction contained 15 bases not matched to a gene.

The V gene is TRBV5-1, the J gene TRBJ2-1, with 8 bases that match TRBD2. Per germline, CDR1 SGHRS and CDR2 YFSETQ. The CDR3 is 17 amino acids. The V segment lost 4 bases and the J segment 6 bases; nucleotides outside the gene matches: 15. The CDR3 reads CASSPSEGTRWFNEQFF. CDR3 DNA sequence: TGCGCCAGCAGCCCGAGCGAGGGGACTAGGTGGTTCAATGAGCAGTTCTTC.